The 8 T cell receptor beta chains given below trace back to one sample, sequenced in a study of blood T cell repertoires in COVID-19. Using immunoSEQ multiplex PCR, the repertoire was profiled, and TCRdb retains in-frame clones only, with some absent. The data hold 100,000 to 150,000 clones, with approximately 74% observed a single time. The material sequenced was peripheral blood. The receptors stem from a man at least 80 years old with COVID-19, enrolled during active disease.

The chain joins TRBV7-3 to TRBJ2-3, with 11 bases fitting TRBD2. CDR3 length: 15 residues. V lost 6 bases and J lost 5; bases outside the gene matches: 7. Germline CDR1 reads SGHTA; CDR2 reads FQGTGA. The CDR3 here is CASSLAGGPIDTQYF. The CDR3 region has the DNA TGTGCCAGCAGTTTAGCGGGAGGGCCAATAGATACGCAGTATTTT.

The chain combines TRBV11-3 with TRBJ2-5; 7 bases map to TRBD2. The germline gives CDR1 SGHNT, CDR2 YENEEA. The trim removed 5 bases at V and 4 bases at J, leaving 10 bases unmatched. The CDR3 is 15 residues long. The CDR3 nucleotides are TGTGCCAGCAGCCGCACGAATGGGGGGGGAGAGACCCAGTACTTC. Protein sequence: CASSRTNGGGETQYF.

The chain couples TRBV3-1 (or the pseudogene TRBV3-2) to TRBJ2-5, with a possible D match to TRBD2 (6 bases). The CDR3 has 16 residues. Deletions cut 0 bases from V and 2 bases from J, with 13 bases between. Germline V gene sequence: CDR1 LGHDT, CDR2 YNNKEL (reference sequence). CDR3 loop: CASSQEWGVGQETQYF. The CDR3 DNA reads as TGTGCCAGCAGCCAAGAATGGGGGGTTGGTCAAGAGACCCAGTACTTC.

The chain employs TRBV28 and TRBJ1-1; a weak D match, TRBD1 (6 bases). CDR3 length equals 14 residues. From germline, CDR1 is MDHEN and CDR2 SYDVKM. V was pared by 3 bases and J by 6 bases, with 14 bases between. The CDR3 DNA sequence: TGTGCCAGCAGTTTCCCCATACAGGGAGCTGAAGCTTTCTTT. Its protein is CASSFPIQGAEAFF.

This clone was found once. The chain uses TRBV28 and TRBJ1-1; tentatively, D is TRBD1 (5 bases). Germline lookup yields CDR1 MDHEN and CDR2 SYDVKM. V lost 3 bases and J lost 11, with 34 bases in between. This CDR3 comprises 19 residues. CDR3 sequence reads: CASSFPRTLLGHSTGRAFF. DNA for the CDR3: TGTGCCAGCAGTTTCCCCCGTACCCTCCTCGGGCACAGCACAGGACGGGCTTTCTTT.

The CDR3 loop is CASSLEVGGGEKLFF. DNA of the CDR3: TGCGCCAGCAGCTTGGAGGTAGGAGGAGGAGAAAAACTGTTTTTT. This rearrangement joins TRBV5-1 to TRBJ1-4, with D hard to call. This CDR3 comprises 15 residues. CDR1 is SGHRS and CDR2 is YFSETQ in the germline V gene. The germline V and J ends were trimmed by 0 bases and 8 bases, with 14 bases remaining between them.

This chain joins TRBV6-5 and TRBJ2-3; tentatively, D is TRBD2 (5 bases). The germline CDR1 and CDR2 sequences are MNHEY and SVGAGI. Trimming removed 2 bases from V and 2 bases from J, with 11 bases in between. CDR3 size: 15 residues. The CDR3 DNA is TGTGCCAGCAGTTACCAAGCGGCCATCACAGATACGCAGTATTTT. This codes for CASSYQAAITDTQYF.

The CDR3 protein is CASSYSGGRAADTQYF. CDR3 nucleotide sequence: TGTGCCAGCAGTTACTCGGGCGGGAGGGCCGCAGATACGCAGTATTTT. V is TRBV6-5 and J is TRBJ2-3; 9 positions match TRBD2. This CDR3 spans 16 amino acids. The J segment lost 4 bases and the V segment lost 0 bases, leaving 5 bases of the junction unmatched. Germline V CDR1 and CDR2: MNHEY, SVGAGI.